The 10 T cell receptor beta chains below come from one sample, sequenced in a study of blood T cell repertoires in COVID-19. Some clones are missing from TCRdb's copy, which holds only in-frame ones; the method was immunoSEQ multiplex PCR. The repertoire holds about 57,000 clones, with 75% to 90% as singletons. The sequencing sample was made of peripheral blood. These receptors were collected from an elderly woman with COVID-19, enrolled during active disease.

Here the CDR3 DNA reads TGTGCCAGCAGCCGCGGGGACAGGGTACACGAGCAGTACTTC. This translates into CASSRGDRVHEQYF. The rearrangement joins TRBV3-1 (or the pseudogene TRBV3-2) to TRBJ2-7; 9 bases agree with TRBD1. J gave up 5 bases and V 4 bases, and 6 bases lay outside the gene matches. Germline V gene data show CDR1 as LGHDT and CDR2 as YNNKEL (reference sequence). The CDR3 extends over 14 amino acids.

This chain uses TRBV6-6 with TRBJ1-1; TRBD1 is a possible D gene (6 bases). V dropped 6 bases and J dropped 0 bases, with 8 bases sitting between them. Per germline, CDR1 MNHNY and CDR2 SVGAGI (reference sequence). CDR3 size: 13 residues. The CDR3 coding sequence is TGTGCCAGCAGGGGGACAATGAACACTGAAGCTTTCTTT. It is translated as CASRGTMNTEAFF.

The chain couples TRBV11-3 to TRBJ2-7; the D gene is possibly TRBD2 (6 bases). With 5 bases removed from V and 5 bases from J, the gap between germline ends came to 13 bases. CDR3 length: 13 residues. Looked up from germline, CDR1 is SGHNT and CDR2 is YENEEA. DNA for the CDR3: TGTGCCAGCAGCCTCCGGGAGAGTCACGAGCAGTACTTC. Protein: CASSLRESHEQYF.

For the CDR3, the DNA is TGCGCCAGCAGCGTTCAGGCCTCTAACTATGGCTACACCTTC. Its translation is CASSVQASNYGYTF. This rearrangement joins TRBV5-1 to TRBJ1-2; unclear D gene. The CDR3 loop spans 14 amino acids. Between the trimmed V and J ends, which lost 4 bases and 0 bases, there was a span of 10 bases. Germline assignment: CDR1 SGHRS and CDR2 YFSETQ.

The chain employs TRBV18 and TRBJ2-7, with a tentative D call TRBD1 (6 bases). V was pared by 3 bases and J by 5 bases, with 20 bases between. The germline V gene encodes CDR1 KGHSH and CDR2 LQKENI. CDR3 length equals 16 residues. Here the CDR3 DNA reads TGTGCCAGCTCACCGACCCGGGACACCTGGTCGGACGAGCAGTACTTC. It specifies CASSPTRDTWSDEQYF.

Turning to this clone: Other DNA sequences in the sample encode the same CDR3. The chain uses TRBV5-1 and TRBJ2-3; D is unresolved. The CDR3 runs 12 residues. Germline V CDR1 and CDR2: SGHRS, YFSETQ. V lost 3 bases and J lost 1, with 3 bases in between. Here the CDR3 reads CASSSGTDTQYF. The CDR3 bases are TGCGCCAGCAGCTCCGGCACAGATACGCAGTATTTT.

V gene TRBV6-5 combines with J gene TRBJ2-7, with 8 bases lining up with TRBD1. The CDR3 is 15 amino acids. CDR1 and CDR2 from the germline V gene are MNHEY and SVGAGI. With 6 bases clipped from V and 3 bases from J, the junction kept 10 bases outside the gene matches. The CDR3: CASRTGQGVFYEQYF. In DNA, the CDR3 is TGTGCCAGCAGGACAGGACAGGGAGTATTCTACGAGCAGTACTTC.

The genes are TRBV7-3 and TRBJ2-2, with 7 positions matching TRBD2. The CDR3 has 15 residues. V lost 6 bases, J lost 5 bases, and 9 bases stayed unmatched. The germline V gene encodes CDR1 SGHTA and CDR2 FQGTGA. The CDR3 nucleotides are TGTGCCAGCAGTGGGCAGCGGGGCCCTACCGGGGAGCTGTTTTTT. Translated, it gives CASSGQRGPTGELFF.

The chain carries TRBV10-3 and TRBJ1-5; 10 nucleotides line up with TRBD1. This CDR3 contains 17 residues. Per the germline V gene, CDR1 is ENHRY and CDR2 is SYGVKD. V dropped 10 bases and J dropped 4; count of bases not matched to a gene: 16. This CDR3 reads CATARDRGVRQNQPQHF. The CDR3 DNA reads TGTGCCACTGCTCGGGACAGGGGTGTACGGCAAAATCAGCCCCAGCATTTT.

The chain combines TRBV7-8 with TRBJ2-7, with 8 bases lining up with TRBD1. CDR3 size: 15 residues. Losses at the gene ends were 3 bases for V and 6 bases for J; bases not matched to a gene: 10. Germline values: CDR1 SGHVS, CDR2 FQNEAQ. The CDR3 reads CASSFRTGKKGEQYF. The CDR3 bases are TGTGCCAGCAGCTTCCGGACAGGGAAAAAAGGCGAGCAGTACTTC.